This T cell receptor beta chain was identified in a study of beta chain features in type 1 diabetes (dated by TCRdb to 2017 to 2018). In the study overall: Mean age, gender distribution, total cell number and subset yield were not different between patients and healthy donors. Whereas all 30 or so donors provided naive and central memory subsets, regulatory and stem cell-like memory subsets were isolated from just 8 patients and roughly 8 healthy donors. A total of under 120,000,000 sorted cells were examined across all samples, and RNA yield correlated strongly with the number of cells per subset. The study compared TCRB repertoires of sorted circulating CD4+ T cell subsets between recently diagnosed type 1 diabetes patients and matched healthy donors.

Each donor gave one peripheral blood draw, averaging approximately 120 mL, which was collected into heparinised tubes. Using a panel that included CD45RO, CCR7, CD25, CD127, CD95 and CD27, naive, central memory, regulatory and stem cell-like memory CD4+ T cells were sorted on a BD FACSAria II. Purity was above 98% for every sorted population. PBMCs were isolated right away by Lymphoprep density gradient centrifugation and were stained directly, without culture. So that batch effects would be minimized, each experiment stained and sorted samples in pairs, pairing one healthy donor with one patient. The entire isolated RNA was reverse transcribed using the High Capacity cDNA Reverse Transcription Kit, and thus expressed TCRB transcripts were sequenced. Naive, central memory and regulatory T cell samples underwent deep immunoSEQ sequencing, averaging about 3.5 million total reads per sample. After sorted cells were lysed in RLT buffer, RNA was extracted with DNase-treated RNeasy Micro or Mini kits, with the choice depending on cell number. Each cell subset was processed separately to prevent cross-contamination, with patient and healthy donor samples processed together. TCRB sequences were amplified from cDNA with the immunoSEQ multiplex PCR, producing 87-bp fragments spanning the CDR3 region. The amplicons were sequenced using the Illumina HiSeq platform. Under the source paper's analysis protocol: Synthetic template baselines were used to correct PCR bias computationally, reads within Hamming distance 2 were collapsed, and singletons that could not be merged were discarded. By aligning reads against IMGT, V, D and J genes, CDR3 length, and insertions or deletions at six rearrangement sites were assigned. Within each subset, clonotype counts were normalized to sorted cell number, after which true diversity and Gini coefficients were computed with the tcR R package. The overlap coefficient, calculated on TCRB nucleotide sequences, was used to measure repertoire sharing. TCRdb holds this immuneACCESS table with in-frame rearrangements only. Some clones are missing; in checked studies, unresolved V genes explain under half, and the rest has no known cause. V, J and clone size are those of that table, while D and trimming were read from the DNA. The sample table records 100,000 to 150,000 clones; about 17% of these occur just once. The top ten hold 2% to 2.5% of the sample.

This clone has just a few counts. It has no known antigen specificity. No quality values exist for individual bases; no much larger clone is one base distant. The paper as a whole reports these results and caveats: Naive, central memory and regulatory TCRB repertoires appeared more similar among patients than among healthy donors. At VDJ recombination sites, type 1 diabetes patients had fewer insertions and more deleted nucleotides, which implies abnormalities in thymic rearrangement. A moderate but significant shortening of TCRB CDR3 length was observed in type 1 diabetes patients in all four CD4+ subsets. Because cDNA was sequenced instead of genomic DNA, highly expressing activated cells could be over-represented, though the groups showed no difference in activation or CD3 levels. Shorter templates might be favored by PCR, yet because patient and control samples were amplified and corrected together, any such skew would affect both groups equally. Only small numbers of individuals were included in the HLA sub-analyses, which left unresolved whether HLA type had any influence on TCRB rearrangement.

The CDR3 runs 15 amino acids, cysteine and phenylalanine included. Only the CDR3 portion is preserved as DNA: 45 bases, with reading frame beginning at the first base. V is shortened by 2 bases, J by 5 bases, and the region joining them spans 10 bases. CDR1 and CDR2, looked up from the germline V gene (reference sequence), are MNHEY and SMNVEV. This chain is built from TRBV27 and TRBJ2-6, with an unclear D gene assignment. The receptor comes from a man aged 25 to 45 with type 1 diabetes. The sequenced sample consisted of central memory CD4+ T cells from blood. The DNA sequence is TGTGCCAGCAGTTTAATAGGAACAAGGGCCAACGTCCTGACTTTC. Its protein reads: CASSLIGTRANVLTF.